This TCR beta chain comes out of a study of CD8+CD57+ T cells in acquired aplastic anemia. Looking at the study overall: When averaged, DNA from sorted CD4+ and CD8+ cells came to 2.5 to 4 ug.

This clonotype has only a few counts. The target antigen is unknown. Study results and caveats: Between patients and controls, CD8+ Simpson's diversity did not vary significantly. Overlap between patients and controls comprised 25 to 30 CD8+ CDR3 sequences.

The template for TCR beta VDJ and CDR3 sequence profiling was genomic DNA. TCRdb redid the calling of the reads with MiXCR, one entry per CDR3 protein. The table lists some 200,000 distinct CDR3 sequences, over 60% of them singletons. The material sequenced was sorted CD4+, CD8+, or CD8+CD57+ T cells (not recorded which) from PBMCs. The source is a human donor in good health.

The CDR3: CSVYLDRMNEQFF. DNA for the CDR3: TGCAGCGTTTATCTTGACAGGATGAATGAGCAGTTCTTC. The chain joins TRBV29-1 to TRBJ2-1; D possibly corresponds to TRBD1 (6 bases). The CDR3 has 13 amino acids. Deletions cut 5 bases from V and 7 bases from J, with 15 bases between. CDR1 SQVTM and CDR2 ANQGSEA come from the germline V gene.